This T cell receptor (beta chain) was found in a study of blood T cells in healthy people across ages. This clonotype showed up many times. With a J-beta primer mix and a sample-barcoded 5' primer, a second PCR ran 7 to 11 cycles. A 12-random-nucleotide template-switch adaptor tagged each cDNA molecule. Each CDR3 protein gets one entry after TCRdb re-called the 5' RACE reads with MiXCR. The sample comprises around 990,000 distinct CDR3 sequences, more than 30% of which are singletons, and around 13% rests with the top ten. The junction had 6 bases not matched to a gene; V was cut back by 0 bases and J by 0 bases. The CDR3 has 17 amino acids. Germline V gene lookup returns CDR1 ENHRY and CDR2 SYGVKD.

The clonotype comes from a man aged 18 to 30 in good health. The J gene is TRBJ2-3, the V gene TRBV10-3; 7 bases are a match to TRBD2. Sequencing used blood. The CDR3 DNA is TGTGCCATCAGTGAGTCGGCTAGCGGACATAGCACAGATACGCAGTATTTT. Protein sequence: CAISESASGHSTDTQYF.